This T cell receptor (beta chain) was found in a study of blood T cells in healthy people across ages. Each donor's blood draw was approximately 10 milliliters of peripheral blood. Alongside a J-beta primer mix, a sample-barcoded 5' primer served in a second PCR lasting 7 to 11 cycles. TCRdb recomputed calls from the 5' RACE reads with MiXCR, one row per CDR3 protein. The data show roughly 1.9 million distinct CDR3 sequences, with more than 35% seen just once and approximately 22% held by the top ten. The CDR3 runs to 13 residues. Looked up from germline, CDR1 is MNHEY and CDR2 is SMNVEV (reference sequence).

The sequenced sample consisted of blood. This chain joins TRBV27 and TRBJ2-1, with 9 bases aligning to TRBD2. Judging by the DNA end, TRBJ2-7 fits better; the J call may be wrong. This TCR came from a human donor in good health. In DNA, the CDR3 is TGTGCCAGCAGGCGACTAGCGGCAAACGAGCAGTACTTC. Translation gives CASRRLAANEQYF.